This record looks at one TCR beta chain sequence and its context. Only in-frame clones appear in the TCRdb table, and some are missing; sequencing was by immunoSEQ multiplex PCR. The table includes around 2.1 million clones, 93% detected once. Selected positively for CCR7 and CD45RO-negative, naive CD8 cells excluded terminally differentiated effector memory CD45RA+ cells. The data derive from a study of shared clonotypes between healthy human individuals. This CDR3 has 13 amino acids. Deletions cut 5 bases from V and 0 bases from J, with 7 bases between. Germline V gene sequence: CDR1 MNHEY, CDR2 SVGAGI.

Sequenced sample: naive CD8+ T cells from PBMCs. This clonotype was sampled from a man aged 18 to 35 in good health. Some clones in this sample may be carry-over from other donors' samples. The V gene is TRBV6-5, the J gene TRBJ1-1, with D uncertain. CDR3 residues: CASSLVLNTEAFF. The CDR3, as DNA: TGTGCCAGCAGTCTGGTCTTGAACACTGAAGCTTTCTTT.